The clone carrying this T cell receptor beta chain has just one count. The germline and genes are mouse ones. The read comes to an end 1 residue before the CDR3 does, leaving the germline J gene to fill in the end. Sample time point: mouse harvest day 14 after allogeneic transplant. Tail vein injection delivered 10^7 T-cell-depleted bone marrow cells and 10^6 splenic CD5+ T cells. Some clones are missing from TCRdb's copy, which holds only in-frame ones; the method was immunoSEQ multiplex PCR. The table records under 1,500 clones, over 45% of them present only once. V lost 4 bases and J lost 4, with 10 bases in between. The V gene's germline CDR1 is KGHTA and CDR2 FRNEEI. This CDR3 is 13 amino acids long. This specimen comes from a study of tissue T cells after allogeneic stem cell transplantation.

The sequenced material came from spleen. V is TRBV24 and J is TRBJ1-1, with D possibly being TRBD1 (5 bases). The sequence derives from a female BALB/c mouse given C57BL/6 T cells with graft-versus-host disease after an allogeneic hematopoietic cell transplant. This CDR3 reads CASSPRQITEVFF. The part of the CDR3 DNA that was read is TGTGCCAGCAGTCCCCGACAGATCACAGAAGTCTTC.